This record looks at one T cell receptor beta chain sequence and its context. Germline loops: CDR1 MDHEN, CDR2 SYDVKM. V lost 5 bases, J lost 7 bases, and 17 bases lay in between. The CDR3 spans 15 residues. The data were obtained in a study of Ad26.COV2.S vaccination and SARS-CoV-2 variants. Stated treatment: 19 received Ad26.COV2.S at low or high dose, single or two shots; 5 received placebo; per-sample allocation not given. Repertoires come from day 63 after the first vaccine or placebo injection. Method: immunoSEQ multiplex PCR; TCRdb's copy keeps in-frame clones and lacks some. Among around 300,000 clones, roughly nine tenths were seen once, and the ten largest hold around 6.4%.

This specimen was peripheral blood, taken in a trial of Ad26.COV2.S vaccine versus placebo. This sequence originates from a person aged 18 to 65 who received the Ad26.COV2.S COVID-19 vaccine or a placebo. The rearrangement joins TRBV28 to TRBJ1-4, with a possible D match to TRBD1 (5 bases). The CDR3: CASSQVLAGTEKLFF. The CDR3 nucleotides are TGTGCCAGCAGTCAGGTCCTCGCAGGGACTGAAAAACTGTTTTTT. Looking up the rest from reference TRBV28 and TRBJ1-4 gives the full variable domain: DVKVTQSSRYLVKRTGEKVFLECVQDMDHENMFWYRQDPGLGLRLIYFSYDVKMKEKGDIPEGYSVSREKKERFSLILESASTNQTSMYLCASSQVLAGTEKLFFGSGTQLSVL.